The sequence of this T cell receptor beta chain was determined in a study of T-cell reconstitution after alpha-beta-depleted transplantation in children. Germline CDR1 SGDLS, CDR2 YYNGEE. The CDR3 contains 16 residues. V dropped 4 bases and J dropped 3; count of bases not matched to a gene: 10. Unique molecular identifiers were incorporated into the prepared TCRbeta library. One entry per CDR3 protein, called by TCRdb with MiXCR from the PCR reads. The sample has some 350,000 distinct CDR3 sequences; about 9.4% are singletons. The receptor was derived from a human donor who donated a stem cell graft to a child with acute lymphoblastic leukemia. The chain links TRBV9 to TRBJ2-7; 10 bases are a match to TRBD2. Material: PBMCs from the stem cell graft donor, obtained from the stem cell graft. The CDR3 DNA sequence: TGTGCCAGCAGCCCAGAGGTACTAGCGGGGATCTACGAGCAGTACTTC. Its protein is CASSPEVLAGIYEQYF. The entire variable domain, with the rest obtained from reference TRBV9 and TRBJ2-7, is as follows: DSGVTQTPKHLITATGQRVTLRCSPRSGDLSVYWYQQSLDQGLQFLIQYYNGEERAKGNILERFSAQQFPDLHSELNLSSLELGDSALYFCASSPEVLAGIYEQYFGPGTRLTVT.